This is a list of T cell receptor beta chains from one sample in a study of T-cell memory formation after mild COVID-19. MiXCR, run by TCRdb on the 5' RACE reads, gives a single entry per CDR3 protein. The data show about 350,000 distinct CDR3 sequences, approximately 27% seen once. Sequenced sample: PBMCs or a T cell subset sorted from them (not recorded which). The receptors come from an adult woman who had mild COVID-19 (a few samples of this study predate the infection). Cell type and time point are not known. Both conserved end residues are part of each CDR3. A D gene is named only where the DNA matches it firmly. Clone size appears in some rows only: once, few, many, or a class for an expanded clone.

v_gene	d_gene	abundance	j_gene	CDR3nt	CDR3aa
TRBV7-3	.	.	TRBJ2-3	TGTGCCAGCAGCGTGGACTACACAGATACGCAGTATTTT	CASSVDYTDTQYF
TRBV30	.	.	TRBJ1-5	TGTGCCTGGAGCCAGGACAGCTATAGCAATCAGCCCCAGCATTTT	CAWSQDSYSNQPQHF
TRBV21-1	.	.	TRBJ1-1	TGTGCCAGCAGCATACGGGAAGCTTTCTTT	CASSIREAFF
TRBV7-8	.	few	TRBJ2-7	TGTGCCAGCAGTCCGTTGCGAGCAGGGGCGACCTACGAGCAGTACTTC	CASSPLRAGATYEQYF
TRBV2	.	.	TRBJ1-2	TGTGCCAGCAGTCCGGGACACACTAACTATGGCTACACCTTC	CASSPGHTNYGYTF
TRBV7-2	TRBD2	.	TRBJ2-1	TGTGCCAGCAGCCAAGGGCTAGCGGGAGGGCCGTTCTTC	CASSQGLAGGPFF
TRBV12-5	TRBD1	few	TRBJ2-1	TGTGCTAGTGGTTTGGAAGGACAGGGAATATACAATGAGCAGTTCTTC	CASGLEGQGIYNEQFF
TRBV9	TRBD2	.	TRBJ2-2	TGTGCCAGCAGCGGGGAAGGACTAGCAGTCGGGGAGCTGTTTTTT	CASSGEGLAVGELFF
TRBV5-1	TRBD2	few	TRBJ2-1	TGCGCCAGCAGCTTGGCCGCCGGACTAGCGGGAGGGAATGAGCAGTTCTTC	CASSLAAGLAGGNEQFF
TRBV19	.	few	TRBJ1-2	TGTGCCAGTAGTGTGAATAACTATGGCTACACCTTC	CASSVNNYGYTF
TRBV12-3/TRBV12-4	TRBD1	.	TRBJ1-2	TGTGCCAGCAGTGCGGGGACAGGAGCTAACTATGGCTACACCTTC	CASSAGTGANYGYTF
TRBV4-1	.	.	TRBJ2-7	TGCGCCAGCAGCCAACGCAGGTCCTACGAGCAGTACTTC	CASSQRRSYEQYF
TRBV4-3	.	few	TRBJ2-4	TGCGCCAGCAGCCCCCCCGGGGCTATTCAGTACTTC	CASSPPGAIQYF
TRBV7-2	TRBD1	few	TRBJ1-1	TGTGCCAGCAGCCGAATACAGGGGGTTGGAGCTTTCTTT	CASSRIQGVGAFF
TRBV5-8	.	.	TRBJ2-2	TGTGCCAGCGACGTGTATTACAGGAACACCGGGGAGCTGTTTTTT	CASDVYYRNTGELFF
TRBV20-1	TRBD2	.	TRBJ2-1	TGCAGTGCTAGTGAGCCTTTGACTAGCCCCTACAATGAGCAGTTCTTC	CSASEPLTSPYNEQFF
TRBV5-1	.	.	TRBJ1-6	TGCGCCAGCAGCTTGTTAGGGGGACAATCACCCCTCCACTTT	CASSLLGGQSPLHF
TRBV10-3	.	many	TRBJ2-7	TGTGCCACCAGGGACACAGGTACCCCCTACGAGCAGTACTTC	CATRDTGTPYEQYF
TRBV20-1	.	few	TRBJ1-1	TGCAGTTCCGGTTTCGGCAATGGCGGAAACACTGAAGCTTTCTTT	CSSGFGNGGNTEAFF
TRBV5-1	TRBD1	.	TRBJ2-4	TGCGCCAGCAGCTCGGTTGCAAACAGGGGCAAAAACATTCAGTACTTC	CASSSVANRGKNIQYF
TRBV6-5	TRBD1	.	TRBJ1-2	TGTGCCAGCAGTTTACAGGGGGGAGTTAATGGCTACACCTTC	CASSLQGGVNGYTF
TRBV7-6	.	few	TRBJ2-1	TGTGCCAGCAGCTTAGGAGGAGCGAATGAGCAGTTCTTC	CASSLGGANEQFF